The table lists the clone carrying this TCR beta chain with many counts. Its target is not known. This record belongs to a study of early T cells in non-severe SARS-CoV-2 infection. Germline V gene data show CDR1 as SNHLY and CDR2 as FYNNEI. Trimming removed 3 bases from V and 5 bases from J; junction bases left unmatched: 4. The CDR3 covers 14 residues. As part of library construction, unique molecular identifiers were attached to individual cDNA molecules. MiXCR, applied by TCRdb to the 5' RACE reads, yields one record per CDR3 protein. The table has around 70,000 distinct CDR3 sequences, 9.1% seen once. General study findings and limits: Missing private and CD4 specificities, VDJdb matching favored anti-spike CD8 responses.

The TCR originated in an adult who was a healthcare worker with PCR-confirmed SARS-CoV-2 infection or an uninfected control (not recorded which). The sequenced sample consisted of whole blood. J is TRBJ2-5 and V is TRBV2, with 9 bases that match TRBD2. The CDR3 loop is CASSDVAGDETQYF. The CDR3 DNA sequence: TGTGCCAGCAGTGATGTAGCGGGGGATGAGACCCAGTACTTC.